Listed below are T cell receptor beta chains from one sample, sequenced in a study of shared clonotypes between healthy human individuals. Sequencing used immunoSEQ multiplex PCR; TCRdb keeps in-frame clones, though not all of them. The table shows some 1,600,000 clones, with 95% to 99% occurring only once. The specimen was naive CD4+ T cells sorted from blood. The receptors derive from a man in his thirties or forties in good health. CDR3s include the opening cysteine and the closing phenylalanine or tryptophan. Each record gives: J gene, V gene, CDR3 protein.

j_gene: TRBJ1-2
v_gene: TRBV6-1
CDR3aa: CASSERQNYGYTF

j_gene: TRBJ2-7
v_gene: TRBV19
CDR3aa: CASSTDRGSSYEQYF

j_gene: TRBJ2-5
v_gene: TRBV7-7
CDR3aa: CASSFGRQETQYF

j_gene: TRBJ2-3
v_gene: TRBV7-2
CDR3aa: CASSLDILTDTQYF

j_gene: TRBJ2-7
v_gene: TRBV9
CDR3aa: CASSVGSGRVDEQYF

j_gene: TRBJ2-7
v_gene: TRBV27
CDR3aa: CASSPRATTGRLTYEQYF

j_gene: TRBJ2-7
v_gene: TRBV7-9
CDR3aa: CASSSATGNYEQYF

j_gene: TRBJ2-7
v_gene: TRBV28
CDR3aa: CASSLMGFKQYF

j_gene: TRBJ2-4
v_gene: TRBV2
CDR3aa: CASSDRTYGDIQYF

j_gene: TRBJ2-1
v_gene: TRBV30
CDR3aa: CAWRRPAAGAPFDEQFF

j_gene: TRBJ1-2
v_gene: TRBV7-2
CDR3aa: CASSSPRGAGGYTF

j_gene: TRBJ2-7
v_gene: TRBV27
CDR3aa: CASTKQGDGYYEQYF

j_gene: TRBJ1-4
v_gene: TRBV18
CDR3aa: CASSPVDGEKLFF

j_gene: TRBJ1-2
v_gene: TRBV6-1
CDR3aa: CASSEGGRYGYTF

j_gene: TRBJ1-5
v_gene: TRBV11-2
CDR3aa: CASSSPWGTDSNQPQHF

j_gene: TRBJ2-3
v_gene: TRBV6-5
CDR3aa: CASRLDSTDTQYF

j_gene: TRBJ2-7
v_gene: TRBV5-1
CDR3aa: CASSLEAPWTGREQYF

j_gene: TRBJ2-7
v_gene: TRBV27
CDR3aa: CASSLEGSGEQYF

j_gene: TRBJ2-1
v_gene: TRBV15
CDR3aa: CATSRDWKSYNEQFF

j_gene: TRBJ1-2
v_gene: TRBV7-2
CDR3aa: CASSEGGINYGYTF

j_gene: TRBJ2-6
v_gene: TRBV11-2
CDR3aa: CASSLLTPGANVLTF

j_gene: TRBJ1-5
v_gene: TRBV19
CDR3aa: CASSIEKGHRRPQHF

j_gene: TRBJ2-7
v_gene: TRBV7-8
CDR3aa: CASSLVGTLTYEQYF

j_gene: TRBJ2-1
v_gene: TRBV5-5
CDR3aa: CASSFRQVSYNEQFF

j_gene: TRBJ2-7
v_gene: TRBV5-4
CDR3aa: CASSLGLAGANEQYF

j_gene: TRBJ2-1
v_gene: TRBV7-6
CDR3aa: CASSLDIGQASYNEQFF